One sample yielded the 18 T cell receptor beta chains listed below, sequenced in a study of response to subunit inactivated influenza vaccine. Using its own MiXCR run on the RT-PCR reads, TCRdb lists one record per CDR3 protein. The table shows around 750,000 distinct CDR3 sequences, with 21% occurring only once. The input for sequencing was PBMCs from blood, taken more than 4 days after vaccination. The receptors shown here come from a man aged 45-65 years who received an inactivated influenza vaccine.

This clonotype was seen more than once but under ten times. The chain combines TRBV27 with TRBJ2-7, with D unresolved. CDR1 and CDR2 (germline): MNHEY, SMNVEV (reference sequence). The ends were cut back, 4 bases at V and 6 bases at J, with 22 bases in the middle. The CDR3 extends over 16 amino acids. The CDR3 reads CASSSIQQLPPGEQYF. CDR3 nucleotides: TGTGCCAGCAGTTCCATCCAACAGTTGCCCCCAGGCGAGCAGTACTTC.

This clonotype came up a few times. The chain uses TRBV7-2 and TRBJ2-1; D may correspond to TRBD1 or TRBD2 (7 bases each). The germline V and J ends were trimmed by 8 bases and 4 bases, with 18 bases remaining between them. The germline gives CDR1 SGHTA, CDR2 FQGNSA. CDR3 length: 15 residues. CDR3 DNA: TGTGCCAGCTCTCGGGAGGCAGGGGGGTACAATGAGCAGTTCTTC. This codes for CASSREAGGYNEQFF.

The chain employs TRBV29-1 and TRBJ1-1, with D perhaps TRBD1 (6 bases). V lost 6 bases, J lost 8 bases, and 13 bases lay in between. The CDR3 contains 11 residues. Germline lookup yields CDR1 SQVTM and CDR2 ANQGSEA. The CDR3 sequence: CSVGGTREAFF. The CDR3 region has the DNA TGCAGCGTGGGCGGGACAAGAGAAGCTTTCTTT. Drawing the rest from reference TRBV29-1 and TRBJ1-1, the complete variable domain is SAVISQKPSRDICQRGTSLTIQCQVDSQVTMMFWYRQQPGQSLTLIATANQGSEATYESGFVIDKFPISRPNLTFSTLTVSNMSPEDSSIYLCSVGGTREAFFGQGTRLTVV.

The CDR3 DNA follows: TGTGCCAGCAGTCCGACAGTAGGGCAAGAGACCCAGTACTTC. It encodes CASSPTVGQETQYF. The genes are TRBV12-3 or TRBV12-4 and TRBJ2-5; possibly TRBD1 for D (5 bases). Trimming took off 5 bases at V and 2 bases at J, with 12 bases between the two ends. The CDR3 extends over 14 amino acids.

This clonotype appeared many times. The gene calls are TRBV7-2 and TRBJ2-5; 13 bases line up with TRBD2. CDR3 length equals 16 residues. Per germline, CDR1 SGHTA and CDR2 FQGNSA. J was trimmed by 5 bases and V by 2 bases; bases with no gene match: 5. CDR3 nucleotides: TGTGCCAGCAGCTTAACTAGCGGGGGGGCCTTTGAGACCCAGTACTTC. Translated, it gives CASSLTSGGAFETQYF.

This clonotype showed up many times. V and J are TRBV20-1 and TRBJ1-2; D is unclear. V lost 1 base and J lost 4, with 10 bases in between. This CDR3 comprises 13 residues. Germline CDR1 is DFQATT and CDR2 is SNEGSKA (reference sequence). This CDR3 is CSARGGGPYGYTF. CDR3 bases: TGCAGTGCTAGAGGTGGAGGCCCCTATGGCTACACCTTC.

For this clonotype: A read error may be the cause here, since a much bigger clone is one base away. The rearrangement links TRBV4-2 to TRBJ2-3, with D hard to call. The last part of the DNA fits TRBJ1-5 better; the J call may be wrong. Germline V gene sequence: CDR1 LGHNA, CDR2 YNFKEQ. This CDR3 spans 14 amino acids. For the CDR3, the DNA is TGTGCCAGCAGCCATAGCGGTTCCACAGATACGCAGCATTTT. This encodes CASSHSGSTDTQHF.

This clonotype came up a few times. V and J are TRBV24-1 and TRBJ2-3; the D is unclear. The CDR3 sequence is 14 residues long. Germline V gene sequence: CDR1 KGHDR, CDR2 SFDVKD. V lost 4 bases, J lost 4 bases, and 11 bases lay in between. This chain's CDR3 is CATSEGNIADTQYF. The CDR3, as DNA: TGTGCCACCAGTGAGGGCAATATTGCAGATACGCAGTATTTT.

This clonotype was recorded a few times. V usage is TRBV7-2 and J usage is TRBJ1-4; no clear D. Trimming stripped 0 bases from V and 8 bases from J, with 13 bases between. Germline V gives CDR1 SGHTA, CDR2 FQGNSA. CDR3 length: 15 residues. CDR3 amino acids: CASSLARTVYEKLFF. Here the CDR3 DNA reads TGTGCCAGCAGCTTAGCGCGGACTGTTTACGAAAAACTGTTTTTT.

The chain combines TRBV7-9 with TRBJ2-3, with 11 bases identical to TRBD2. Germline trimming cut 4 bases from V and 4 bases from J; bases unmatched to any gene: 10. This CDR3 spans 17 amino acids. Germline-derived CDR1 and CDR2 are SEHNR and FQNEAQ (reference sequence). The CDR3 is CASSSDLAGGPADTQYF. DNA for the CDR3: TGTGCCAGCAGCTCCGATTTAGCGGGAGGGCCCGCAGATACGCAGTATTTT.

This clonotype appeared many times. The chain carries TRBV6-2 or TRBV6-3 and TRBJ2-7, with 7 bases matching TRBD1. The CDR3 covers 15 residues. Germline-derived CDR1 and CDR2 are MNHEY and SVGEGT. The ends lost 7 bases at V and 2 bases at J; junction bases unmatched: 11. The DNA for the CDR3 is TGTGCCAGCACGCTAACTGGACAGGCAGCCTACGAGCAGTACTTC. Its translation is CASTLTGQAAYEQYF.

In its sample, this clonotype was seen a few times. This chain links TRBV20-1 with TRBJ2-3; 8 nucleotides agree with TRBD2. CDR1 and CDR2 (germline): DFQATT, SNEGSKA (reference sequence). Trimming at V came to 5 bases and at J to 2 bases, leaving 9 bases not matched to a gene. CDR3 length: 15 amino acids. This chain's CDR3 is CSAGIAGRFTDTQYF. The CDR3 DNA follows: TGCAGTGCTGGAATAGCGGGGCGATTCACAGATACGCAGTATTTT.

The chain uses TRBV25-1 and TRBJ1-5; TRBD1 matches 7 bases. V trimming: 4 bases; J trimming: 10 bases; junction bases outside the gene matches: 13. The CDR3 contains 15 residues. CDR1 and CDR2 (germline): MGHDK, SYGVNS. The DNA of the CDR3 is TGTGCCAGCAGTGCAACGCAGGGGCCAGGGGGACCCCAGCATTTT. Residues: CASSATQGPGGPQHF.

This clonotype showed up just a few times. V is TRBV12-3 or TRBV12-4 and J is TRBJ1-1, with 11 bases lining up with TRBD1. V was pared by 5 bases and J by 3 bases, with 11 bases of the junction left unmatched. The CDR3 has 17 amino acids. This CDR3 reads CASSQDRGLLGHTEAFF. CDR3 nucleotides: TGTGCCAGCAGTCAGGACAGGGGGCTTTTAGGGCACACTGAAGCTTTCTTT.

This clonotype was found many times. This sequence joins TRBV12-3 or TRBV12-4 and TRBJ2-2; TRBD1 is a possible D gene (6 bases). V was trimmed by 10 bases and J by 4 bases, leaving 16 bases between them. There are 14 residues in the CDR3. CDR3 residues: CATRETGRTGELFF. In nucleotides, the CDR3 is TGTGCCACGCGTGAGACAGGACGCACCGGGGAGCTGTTTTTT.

This clonotype occurred a few times. V and J are TRBV12-3 or TRBV12-4 and TRBJ2-7; 9 bases agree with TRBD2. V gave up 4 bases and J gave up 5 bases; unmatched junction bases: 15. The CDR3 is 17 residues long. CDR3 DNA: TGTGCCAGCAGTTCGTCCCCTGGGCGGGAGGGTGTCCACGAGCAGTACTTC. This translates into CASSSSPGREGVHEQYF.

This clonotype was detected only a few times. The chain couples TRBV6-2 or TRBV6-3 to TRBJ1-2, with TRBD1 as a possible D gene (6 bases). CDR1 is MNHEY, CDR2 SVGEGT, per germline. CDR3 size: 13 residues. V was clipped by 4 bases and J by 4 bases, with 10 bases between them. The CDR3 DNA follows: TGTGCCAGCAGTTGGGGGCGCGCCTATGGCTACACCTTC. As protein: CASSWGRAYGYTF.

CDR3 in DNA: TGTGCCAGCAGTTACGGCGGGACAGTTACTAATGAAAAACTGTTTTTT. Translating gives CASSYGGTVTNEKLFF. This chain uses TRBV6-5 with TRBJ1-4, with 7 bases lining up with TRBD1. Germline CDR1 MNHEY, CDR2 SVGAGI. Trimming cost V 2 bases and J 2 bases; bases outside gene matches: 5. The length of the CDR3 is 16 residues.